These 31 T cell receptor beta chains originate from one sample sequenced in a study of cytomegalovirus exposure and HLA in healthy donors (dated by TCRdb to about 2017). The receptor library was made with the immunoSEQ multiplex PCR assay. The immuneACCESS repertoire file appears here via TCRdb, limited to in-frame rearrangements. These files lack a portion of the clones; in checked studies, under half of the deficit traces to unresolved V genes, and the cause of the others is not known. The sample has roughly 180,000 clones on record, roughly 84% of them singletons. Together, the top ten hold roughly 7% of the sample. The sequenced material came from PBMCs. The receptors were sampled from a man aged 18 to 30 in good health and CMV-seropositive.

CDR3: CATRGTGSYEQYF. The CDR3 coding sequence is TGTGCCACCAGAGGGACTGGTTCCTACGAGCAGTACTTC. The chain carries TRBV15 and TRBJ2-7, with D maybe TRBD2 (6 bases). The V gene's germline CDR1 is LNHNV and CDR2 YYDKDF (reference sequence). V gave up 6 bases and J gave up 1 base, with 10 bases separating them. CDR3 length: 13 residues. Full variable domain (outside the CDR3, taken from reference TRBV15 and TRBJ2-7): DAMVIQNPRYQVTQFGKPVTLSCSQTLNHNVMYWYQQKSSQAPKLLFHYYDKDFNNEADTPDNFQSRRPNTSFCFLDIRSPGLGDTAMYLCATRGTGSYEQYFGPGTRLTVT.

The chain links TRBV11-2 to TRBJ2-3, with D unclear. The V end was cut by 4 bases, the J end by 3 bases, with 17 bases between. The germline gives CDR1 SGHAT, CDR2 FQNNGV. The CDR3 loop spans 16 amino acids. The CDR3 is CASSSNSVKRTDTQYF. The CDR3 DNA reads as TGTGCCAGCAGCTCAAACTCCGTTAAACGGACAGATACGCAGTATTTT.

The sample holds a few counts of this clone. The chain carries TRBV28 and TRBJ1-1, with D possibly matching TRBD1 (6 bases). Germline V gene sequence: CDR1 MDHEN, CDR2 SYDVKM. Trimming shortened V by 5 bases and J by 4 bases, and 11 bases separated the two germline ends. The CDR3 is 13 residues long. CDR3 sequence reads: CASSSRGITEAFF. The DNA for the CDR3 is TGTGCCAGCAGTAGCAGGGGAATCACTGAAGCTTTCTTT.

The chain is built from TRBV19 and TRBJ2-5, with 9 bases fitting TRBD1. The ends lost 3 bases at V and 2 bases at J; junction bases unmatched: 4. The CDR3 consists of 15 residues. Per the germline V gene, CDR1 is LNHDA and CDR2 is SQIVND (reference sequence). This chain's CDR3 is CASSIGQGRQETQYF. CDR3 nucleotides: TGTGCCAGTAGTATTGGACAGGGGAGGCAAGAGACCCAGTACTTC.

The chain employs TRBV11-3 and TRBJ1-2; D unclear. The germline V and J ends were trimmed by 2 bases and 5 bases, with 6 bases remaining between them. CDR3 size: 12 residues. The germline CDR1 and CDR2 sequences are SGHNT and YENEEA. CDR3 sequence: CASSLNGYGYTF. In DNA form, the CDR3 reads TGTGCCAGCAGCTTAAACGGTTATGGCTACACCTTC.

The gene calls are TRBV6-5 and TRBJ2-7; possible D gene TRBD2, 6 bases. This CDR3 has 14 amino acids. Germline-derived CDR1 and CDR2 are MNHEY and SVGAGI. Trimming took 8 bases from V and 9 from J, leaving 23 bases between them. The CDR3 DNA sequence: TGTGCCAGCCAGTTACGGAGGGAGGACACCAGGCAGTACTTC. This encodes CASQLRREDTRQYF.

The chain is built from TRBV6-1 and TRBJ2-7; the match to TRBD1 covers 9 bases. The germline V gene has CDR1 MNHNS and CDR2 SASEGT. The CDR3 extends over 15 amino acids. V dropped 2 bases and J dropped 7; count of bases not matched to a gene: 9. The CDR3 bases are TGTGCCAGCAGTGAAAGTTACAGGGGGCTCCGGGAGCAGTACTTC. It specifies CASSESYRGLREQYF.

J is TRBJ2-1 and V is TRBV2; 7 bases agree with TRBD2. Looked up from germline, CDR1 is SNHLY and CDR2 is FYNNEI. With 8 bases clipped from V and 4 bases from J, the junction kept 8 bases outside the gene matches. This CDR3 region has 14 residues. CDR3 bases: TGTGCCAGCCTCAGCGGGACGCCGTACAATGAGCAGTTCTTC. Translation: CASLSGTPYNEQFF.

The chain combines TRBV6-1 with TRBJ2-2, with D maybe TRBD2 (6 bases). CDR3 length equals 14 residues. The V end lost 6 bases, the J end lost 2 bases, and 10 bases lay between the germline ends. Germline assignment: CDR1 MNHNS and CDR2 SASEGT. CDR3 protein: CASRGLRNTGELFF. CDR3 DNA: TGTGCCAGCAGAGGACTAAGAAACACCGGGGAGCTGTTTTTT.

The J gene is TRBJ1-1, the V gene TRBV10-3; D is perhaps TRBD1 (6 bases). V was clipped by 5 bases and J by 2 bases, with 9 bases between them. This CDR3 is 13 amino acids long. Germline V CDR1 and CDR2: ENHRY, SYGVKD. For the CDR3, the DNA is TGTGCCATCAGTCCGACAGGAAACACTGAAGCTTTCTTT. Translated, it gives CAISPTGNTEAFF.

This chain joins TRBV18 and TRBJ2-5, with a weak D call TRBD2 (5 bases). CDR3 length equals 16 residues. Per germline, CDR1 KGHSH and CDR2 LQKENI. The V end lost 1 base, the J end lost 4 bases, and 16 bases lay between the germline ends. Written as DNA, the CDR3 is TGTGCCAGCTCACCACTTGTAGGAAAAGGAGGAGAGACCCAGTACTTC. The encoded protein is CASSPLVGKGGETQYF.

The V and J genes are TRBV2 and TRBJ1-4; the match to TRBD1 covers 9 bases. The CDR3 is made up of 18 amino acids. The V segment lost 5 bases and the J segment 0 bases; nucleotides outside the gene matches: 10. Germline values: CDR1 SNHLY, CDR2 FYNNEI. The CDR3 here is CASSPGTGLIATNEKLFF. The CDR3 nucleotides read TGTGCCAGCAGTCCCGGGACAGGGCTGATAGCAACTAATGAAAAACTGTTTTTT.

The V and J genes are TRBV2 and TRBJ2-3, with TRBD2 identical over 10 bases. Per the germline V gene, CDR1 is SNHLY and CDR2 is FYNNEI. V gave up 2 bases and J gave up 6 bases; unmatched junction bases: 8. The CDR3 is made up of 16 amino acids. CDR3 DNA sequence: TGTGCCAGCAGTGAACGGACTAGCGGAGCGGAGGATACGCAGTATTTT. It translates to CASSERTSGAEDTQYF.

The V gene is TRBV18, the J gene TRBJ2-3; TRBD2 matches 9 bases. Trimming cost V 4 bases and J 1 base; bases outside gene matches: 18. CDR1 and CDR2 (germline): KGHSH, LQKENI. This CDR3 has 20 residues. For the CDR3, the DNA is TGTGCCAGCTCACAAGAAGGCGGGAGGGTTACCCTAGGACGCACAGATACGCAGTATTTT. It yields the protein CASSQEGGRVTLGRTDTQYF.

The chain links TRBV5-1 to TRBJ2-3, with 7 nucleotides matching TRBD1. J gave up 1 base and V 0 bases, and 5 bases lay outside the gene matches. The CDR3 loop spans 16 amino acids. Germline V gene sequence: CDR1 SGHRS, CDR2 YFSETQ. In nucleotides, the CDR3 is TGCGCCAGCAGCTTGGGTGACAGGGTGGGCACAGATACGCAGTATTTT. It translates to CASSLGDRVGTDTQYF.

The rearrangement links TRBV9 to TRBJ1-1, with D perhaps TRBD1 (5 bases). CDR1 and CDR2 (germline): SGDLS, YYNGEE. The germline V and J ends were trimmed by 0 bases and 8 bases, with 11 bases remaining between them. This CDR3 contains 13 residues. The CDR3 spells CASSVDGAGEAFF. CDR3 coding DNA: TGTGCCAGCAGCGTAGATGGGGCAGGGGAAGCTTTCTTT.

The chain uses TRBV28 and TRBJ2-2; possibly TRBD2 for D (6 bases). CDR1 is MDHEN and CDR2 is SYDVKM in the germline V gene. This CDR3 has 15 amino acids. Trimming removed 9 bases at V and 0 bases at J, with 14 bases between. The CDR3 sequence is CASSEEGPNTGELFF. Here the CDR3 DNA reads TGTGCCAGTTCCGAGGAGGGACCGAACACCGGGGAGCTGTTTTTT.

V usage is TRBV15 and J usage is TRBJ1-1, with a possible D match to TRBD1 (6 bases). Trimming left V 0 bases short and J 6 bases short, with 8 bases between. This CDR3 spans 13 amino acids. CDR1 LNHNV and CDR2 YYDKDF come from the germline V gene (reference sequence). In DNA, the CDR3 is TGTGCCACCAGCAGAGATGAGGGGGCTGAAGCTTTCTTT. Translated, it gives CATSRDEGAEAFF.

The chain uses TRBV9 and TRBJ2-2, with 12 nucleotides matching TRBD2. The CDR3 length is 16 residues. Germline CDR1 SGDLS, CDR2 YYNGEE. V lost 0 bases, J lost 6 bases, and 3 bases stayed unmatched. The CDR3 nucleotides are TGTGCCAGCAGCGTAGCGACTAGCGGGAGATCCGGGGAGCTGTTTTTT. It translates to CASSVATSGRSGELFF.

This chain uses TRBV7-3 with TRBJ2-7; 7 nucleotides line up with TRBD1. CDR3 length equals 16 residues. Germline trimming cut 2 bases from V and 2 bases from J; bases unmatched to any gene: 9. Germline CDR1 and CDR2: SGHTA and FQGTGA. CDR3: CASSLGGTAAAYEQYF. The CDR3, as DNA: TGTGCCAGCAGCTTAGGTGGGACAGCAGCTGCCTACGAGCAGTACTTC.

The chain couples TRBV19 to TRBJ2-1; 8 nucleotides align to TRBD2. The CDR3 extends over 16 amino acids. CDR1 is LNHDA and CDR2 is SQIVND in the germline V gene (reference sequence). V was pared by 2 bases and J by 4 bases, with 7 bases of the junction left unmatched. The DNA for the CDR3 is TGTGCCAGTAGTATAACTAGCGGAGCCCCATACAATGAGCAGTTCTTC. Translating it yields CASSITSGAPYNEQFF.

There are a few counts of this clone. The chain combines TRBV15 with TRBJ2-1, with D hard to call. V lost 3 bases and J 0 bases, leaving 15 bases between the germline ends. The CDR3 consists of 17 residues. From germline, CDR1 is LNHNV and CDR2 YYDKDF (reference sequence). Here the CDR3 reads CATSREKSRGSYNEQFF. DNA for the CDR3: TGTGCCACCAGCAGGGAAAAGTCGAGAGGCTCCTACAATGAGCAGTTCTTC.

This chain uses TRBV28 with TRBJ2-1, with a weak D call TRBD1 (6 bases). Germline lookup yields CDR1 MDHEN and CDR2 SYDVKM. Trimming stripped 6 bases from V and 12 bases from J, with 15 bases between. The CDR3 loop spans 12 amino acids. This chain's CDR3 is CASSPRTARQFF. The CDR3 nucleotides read TGTGCCAGCAGCCCCCGGACAGCCCGGCAGTTCTTC.

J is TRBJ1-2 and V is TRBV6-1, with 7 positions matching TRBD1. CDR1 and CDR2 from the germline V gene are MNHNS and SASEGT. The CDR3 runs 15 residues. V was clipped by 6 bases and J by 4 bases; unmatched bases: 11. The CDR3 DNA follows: TGTGCCAGCAGGGCGACAGGGACAGAATCCTATGGCTACACCTTC. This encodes CASRATGTESYGYTF.

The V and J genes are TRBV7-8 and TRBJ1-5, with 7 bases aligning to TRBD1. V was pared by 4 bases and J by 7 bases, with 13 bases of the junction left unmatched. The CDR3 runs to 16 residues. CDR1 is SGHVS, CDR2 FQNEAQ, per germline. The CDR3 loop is CASSSRRVTDRQPQHF. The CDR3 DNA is TGTGCCAGCAGCTCTCGTCGGGTGACGGACAGGCAGCCCCAGCATTTT.

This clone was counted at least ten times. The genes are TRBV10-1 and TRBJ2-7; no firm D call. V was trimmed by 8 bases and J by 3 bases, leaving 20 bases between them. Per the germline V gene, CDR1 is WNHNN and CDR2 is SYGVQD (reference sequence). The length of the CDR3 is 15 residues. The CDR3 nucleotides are TGCGCCAGCCTACCCTACCTCAGGAACGACTACGAGCAGTACTTC. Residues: CASLPYLRNDYEQYF.

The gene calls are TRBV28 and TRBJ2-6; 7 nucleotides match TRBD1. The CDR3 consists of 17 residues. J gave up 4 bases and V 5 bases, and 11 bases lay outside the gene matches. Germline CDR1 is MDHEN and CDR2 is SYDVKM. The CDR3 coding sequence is TGTGCCAGCAGTCCCACCCTTAGGGGGCTCGGGGCCAACGTCCTGACTTTC. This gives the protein CASSPTLRGLGANVLTF.

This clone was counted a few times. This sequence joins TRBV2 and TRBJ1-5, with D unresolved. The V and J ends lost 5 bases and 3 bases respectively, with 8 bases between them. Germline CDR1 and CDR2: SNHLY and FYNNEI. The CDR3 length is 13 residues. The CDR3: CASSPRDNQPQHF. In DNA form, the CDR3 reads TGTGCCAGCAGTCCCCGGGACAATCAGCCCCAGCATTTT.

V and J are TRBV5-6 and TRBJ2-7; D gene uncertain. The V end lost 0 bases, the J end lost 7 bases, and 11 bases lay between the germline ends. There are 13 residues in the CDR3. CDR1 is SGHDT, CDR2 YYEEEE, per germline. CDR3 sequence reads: CASSLALRNEQYF. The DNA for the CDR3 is TGTGCCAGCAGCTTGGCCCTGAGGAATGAGCAGTACTTC. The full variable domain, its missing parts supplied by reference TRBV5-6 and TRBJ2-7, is DAGVTQSPTHLIKTRGQQVTLRCSPKSGHDTVSWYQQALGQGPQFIFQYYEEEERQRGNFPDRFSGHQFPNYSSELNVNALLLGDSALYLCASSLALRNEQYFGPGTRLTVT.

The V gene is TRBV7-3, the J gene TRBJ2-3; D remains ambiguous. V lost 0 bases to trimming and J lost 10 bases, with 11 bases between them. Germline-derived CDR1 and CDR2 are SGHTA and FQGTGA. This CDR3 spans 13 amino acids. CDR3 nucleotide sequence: TGTGCCAGCAGCTTAACATATTCTAATGCGCAGTATTTT. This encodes CASSLTYSNAQYF.

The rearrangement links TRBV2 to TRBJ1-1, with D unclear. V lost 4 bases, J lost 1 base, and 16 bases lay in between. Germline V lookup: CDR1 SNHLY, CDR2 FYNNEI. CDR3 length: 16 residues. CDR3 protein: CASSVGEDYSNTEAFF. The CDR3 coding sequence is TGTGCCAGCAGTGTAGGTGAAGACTACTCGAACACTGAAGCTTTCTTT.